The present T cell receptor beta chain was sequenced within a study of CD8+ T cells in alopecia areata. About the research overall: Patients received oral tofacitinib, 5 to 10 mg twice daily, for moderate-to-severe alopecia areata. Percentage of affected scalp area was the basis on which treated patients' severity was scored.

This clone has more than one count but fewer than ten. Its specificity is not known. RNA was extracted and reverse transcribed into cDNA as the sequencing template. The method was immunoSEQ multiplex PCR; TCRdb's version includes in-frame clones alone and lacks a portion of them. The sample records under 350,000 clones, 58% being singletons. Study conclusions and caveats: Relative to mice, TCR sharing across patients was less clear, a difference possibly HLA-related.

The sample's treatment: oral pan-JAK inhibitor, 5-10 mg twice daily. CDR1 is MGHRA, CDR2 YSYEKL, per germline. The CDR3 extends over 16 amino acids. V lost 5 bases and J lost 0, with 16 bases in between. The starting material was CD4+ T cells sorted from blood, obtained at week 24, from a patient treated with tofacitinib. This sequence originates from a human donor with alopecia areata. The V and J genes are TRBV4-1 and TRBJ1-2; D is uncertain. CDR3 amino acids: CASSNPTGGTNYGYTF. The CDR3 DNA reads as TGCGCCAGCAGCAACCCGACCGGAGGGACTAACTATGGCTACACCTTC.